This T cell receptor beta chain derives from a study of graft-versus-host responses after intestinal transplantation. Study-wide context: Following induction with anti-thymocyte globulin, all recipients were given tacrolimus and steroids for two to three years. Study findings and constraints: Present in recipient marrow, GvH clones included some that appeared first in ileum or blood.

Produced via immunoSEQ multiplex PCR; TCRdb's table is partial and in-frame only. The table shows some 120,000 clones, with approximately 90% occurring only once. As for this clone: Its antigen is currently unknown.

Material: unstimulated CD4+ T cells sorted from spleen or lymph node cells, obtained before transplant. This clonotype originated in a human donor who was the organ donor for an intestinal transplant.

CDR3 bases: TGCGCCAGCGCAGGACAGACTAACTATGGCTACACCTTC. Residues: CASAGQTNYGYTF. This sequence joins TRBV5-1 and TRBJ1-2; TRBD1 is a possible D gene (6 bases). This CDR3 spans 13 amino acids. CDR1 is SGHRS and CDR2 is YFSETQ in the germline V gene. V lost 7 bases and J lost 0, with 10 bases in between.